Given below is one T cell receptor beta chain in context. Its cognate antigen is unknown. The data derive from a study of OX40 agonist ivuxolimab in advanced cancers. Trimming removed 4 bases from V and 6 bases from J; junction bases left unmatched: 3. Germline V gives CDR1 MGHRA, CDR2 YSYEKL. This CDR3 comprises 14 residues. Findings of the study overall: Specificity for antigen went undetermined in the expanded peripheral T cells. Within 6 weeks, CD4+ and CD8+ blood T cells expanded clonally at 0.1 to 3.0 mg/kg. Expansion of clones was among the lowest in partial responders at 0.1-3.0 mg/kg.

The table came from immunoSEQ multiplex PCR; TCRdb's copy has only in-frame clones and leaves some out. The sample holds about 53,000 clones; roughly 84% are singletons and the top ten take approximately 1.6%. This clonotype was sampled from an adult with an advanced solid tumor such as melanoma, head and neck, liver or kidney cancer. The gene calls are TRBV4-1 and TRBJ2-1; 10 positions agree with TRBD1. Sequenced here: CD4+ or CD8+ T cells sorted from blood, sampled in a trial of the OX40 agonist ivuxolimab. The CDR3 DNA reads as TGCGCCAGCAGCCCACGGGACAGGGGCAATGAGCAGTTCTTC. Its protein product is CASSPRDRGNEQFF.